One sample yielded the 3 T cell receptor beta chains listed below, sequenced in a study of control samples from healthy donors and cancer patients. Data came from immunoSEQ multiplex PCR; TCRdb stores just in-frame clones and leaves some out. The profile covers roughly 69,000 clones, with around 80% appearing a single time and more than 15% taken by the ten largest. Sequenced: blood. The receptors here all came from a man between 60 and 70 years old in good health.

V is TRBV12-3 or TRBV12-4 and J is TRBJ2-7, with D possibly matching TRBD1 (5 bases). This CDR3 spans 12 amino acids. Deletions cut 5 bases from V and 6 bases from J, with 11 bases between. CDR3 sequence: CASSGIQAEQYF. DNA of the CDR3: TGTGCCAGCAGTGGAATACAGGCCGAGCAGTACTTC.

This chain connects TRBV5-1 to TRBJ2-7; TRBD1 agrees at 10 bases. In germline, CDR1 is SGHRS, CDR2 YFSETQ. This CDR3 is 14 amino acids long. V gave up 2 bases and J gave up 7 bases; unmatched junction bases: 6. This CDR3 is CASSLPGQGLEQYF. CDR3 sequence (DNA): TGCGCCAGCAGCTTACCGGGACAGGGGTTGGAGCAGTACTTC.

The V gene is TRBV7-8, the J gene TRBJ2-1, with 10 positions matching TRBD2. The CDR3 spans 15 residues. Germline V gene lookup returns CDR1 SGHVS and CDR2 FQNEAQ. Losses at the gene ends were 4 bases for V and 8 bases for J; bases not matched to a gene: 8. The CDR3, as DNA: TGTGCCAGCAGCTCGAACAGCGGGAGGGCCGATGAGCAGTTCTTC. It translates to CASSSNSGRADEQFF.